This record covers a single T cell receptor (beta chain). Its specificity is not known. This entry is derived from a study of cytomegalovirus exposure and HLA in healthy donors. The study ran its PCR with 60 Vbeta and 13 Jbeta primers. Assay used: immunoSEQ multiplex PCR; TCRdb lists only in-frame clones, some missing. The sample records around 130,000 clones, approximately 69% being singletons. Study-wide results and limits: In a later analysis, a missense DCLRE1C variant was linked to TCR beta V- and J-gene trimming.

The CDR3 has 16 residues. Germline assignment: CDR1 SNHLY and CDR2 FYNNEI. V lost 0 bases and J lost 0; bases outside the gene matches: 4. The clonotype comes from a middle-aged man in good health and CMV-seropositive. Material for sequencing was PBMCs. V and J are TRBV2 and TRBJ1-1; 7 nucleotides align to TRBD1. This chain's CDR3 is CASSEAGGQLNTEAFF. CDR3 coding DNA: TGTGCCAGCAGTGAAGCGGGGGGACAGTTGAACACTGAAGCTTTCTTT.